The T cell receptor beta chain under discussion was sequenced for a study of neurological immune-mediated disorders (dated by TCRdb to between 2019 and 2020). Study-level background: Among the approximately 35 multiple sclerosis patients, relapsing-remitting MS accounted for about 31 and secondary progressive MS accounted for 3. Peripheral blood TCR-beta repertoires from patients with HTLV-I-associated myelopathy (HAM/TSP), patients with multiple sclerosis, and healthy controls were compared in the study using UMI-based sequencing. Longitudinal samples, technical triplicates and paired sorted CD4+ and CD8+ T-cell subsets, alongside PBMC samples, were included among the approximately 98 TCR-beta libraries. The cohort comprised roughly 65 subjects: some 14 HAM/TSP patients, approximately 34 multiple sclerosis patients and 20 or so healthy controls.

To synthesize cDNA, template-switch 5'RACE was performed with a primer carrying a 10-nucleotide random unique molecular identifier so that each TCR transcript was tagged. Each sequencing run produced over 190 million TCR-beta sequences covering 15-18 subjects. The RNeasy kit was used for extraction of total RNA. The KAPA Real-time Library Amplification kit was used to amplify TCR-beta VDJ regions with primers for the TCR constant region and the 5'RACE anchor. A first PCR added sample indexes and Illumina adaptors, after which a second PCR increased the library yield. After Ampure bead purification, the roughly 650 bp TCR product was size-selected on a 2% E-gel SizeSelection system. Before pooling, library quality was assessed on a Bioanalyzer, concentration was determined with Qubit, and library quantification was performed with the Kapa Library Quantification kit. Paired-end 2 x 150 bp sequencing of the libraries was performed on an Illumina HiSeq 2500. To increase sequence diversity, about 23-30% phiX was spiked into each library pool. The authors' pipeline ran thus. Quality-filtered reads were processed with the UMI-based MiGEC pipeline, which removed over 85% of raw TCR sequences during error correction. VDJ genes were aligned to IMGT germline references, and each clonotype was defined by a unique CDR3 amino acid sequence together with V-J genes. Clonal expansion, Shannon diversity and CDR3 relatedness (CalcPairwiseDistances, ClusterSamples) were evaluated with VDJtools, and phylogenetic trees were built with CLCbio workbench. Clones with at least 8 unique UMIs were defined as expanded, with this threshold being based on coefficient-of-variation modelling across technical triplicates. TCRdb itself trimmed the public reads at Q25 with fastp, ran MiXCR and retained productive beta chains. All rows with the same CDR3 protein become a single entry with the most common DNA and genes. TCRdb's processing, not the study's, gives the V and J calls here. The sample has 54,000 or so distinct CDR3 sequences on record, around 3.5% of them singletons. Around 3.1% of the sample is taken by the ten largest.

In regard to this clonotype: Its recognized antigen is unknown. It has no much larger one-base neighbor in the sample; base qualities were not kept.

What the study reported, not specific to this receptor: No identical CDR3 amino acid sequences were found to be shared among expanded clones across subjects, suggesting that TCR-beta repertoires were private in all groups. The MS cluster showed no association with clinical or MRI features, and the authors stated that larger cohorts are needed. Repertoires from 18 of 34 MS patients were grouped by phylogenetic analysis into a cluster of related CDR3 sequences, suggesting a possible repertoire-level signature. TCR clonal expansion was greatest in HAM/TSP patients and smallest in MS patients, who ranked below even healthy controls.

Libraries from unsorted PBMCs were made from 2 million PBMCs kept in RNAlater at -80 degrees C until RNA extraction. Multiple sclerosis patients were enrolled in a US clinical protocol evaluating disease progression by magnetic resonance imaging. Peripheral blood underwent Ficoll-Hypaque density gradient centrifugation to isolate PBMCs, which were then cryopreserved in liquid nitrogen. As encoded in the germline V gene, CDR1 is SGHVS while CDR2 is FQNEAQ. Trimming at the junction amounts to 7 bases on V and 2 bases on J, and the germline ends lie 14 bases apart. Measured from the cysteine to the phenylalanine, the CDR3 is 15 residues long. The entry retains the CDR3 DNA only, 45 bases that are in frame from base 1.

The clonotype comes from a young woman with multiple sclerosis. The material sequenced was PBMCs. Rearrangement joined TRBV7-8 to TRBJ2-2, and perhaps TRBD2 as D gene, on 6 matching bases. Read as DNA, the sequence is TGTGCCAGCATGCCCGGGGAGGTTAACACCGGGGAGCTGTTTTTT. The encoded protein is CASMPGEVNTGELFF.